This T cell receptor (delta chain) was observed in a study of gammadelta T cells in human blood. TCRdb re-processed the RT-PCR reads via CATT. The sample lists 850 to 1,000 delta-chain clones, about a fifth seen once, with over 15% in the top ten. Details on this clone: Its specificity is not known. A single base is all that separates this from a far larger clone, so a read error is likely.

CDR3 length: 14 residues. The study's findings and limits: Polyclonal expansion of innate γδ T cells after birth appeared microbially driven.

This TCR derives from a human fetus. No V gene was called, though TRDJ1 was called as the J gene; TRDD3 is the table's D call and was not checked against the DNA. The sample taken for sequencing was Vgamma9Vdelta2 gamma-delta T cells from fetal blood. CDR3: CACDTWGIADKLIF. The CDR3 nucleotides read TGTGCCTGTGACACCTGGGGGATCGCCGATAAACTCATCTTT.